These 28 T cell receptor beta chains came from one sample sequenced in a study of blood T cell repertoires in COVID-19. Profiling relied on immunoSEQ multiplex PCR, and the TCRdb table lists in-frame clones only, not all of them. The profile shows roughly 180,000 clones, 90% to 95% of them singletons. Sequenced: peripheral blood. The receptors shown here come from a young man with COVID-19, enrolled during active disease.

The chain uses TRBV24-1 and TRBJ2-2; the D gene is possibly TRBD1 (5 bases). Germline loops: CDR1 KGHDR, CDR2 SFDVKD. Trimming took 3 bases from V and 7 from J, leaving 11 bases between them. The CDR3 covers 14 residues. In DNA, the CDR3 is TGTGCCACCAGTGATGACAGAACGAACGGGGAGCTGTTTTTT. The encoded protein is CATSDDRTNGELFF.

The sample holds one count of this clone. The chain links TRBV6-5 to TRBJ1-1; unclear D gene. Germline V lookup: CDR1 MNHEY, CDR2 SVGAGI. The CDR3 covers 13 residues. Deletions cut 6 bases from V and 1 base from J, with 9 bases between. CDR3 in amino acids: CASRPMANTEAFF. In DNA form, the CDR3 reads TGTGCCAGCAGACCGATGGCGAACACTGAAGCTTTCTTT.

This clone was detected a few times. The chain has TRBV27 and TRBJ1-2; TRBD1 matches 7 bases. The V gene's germline CDR1 is MNHEY and CDR2 SMNVEV (reference sequence). This CDR3 is 16 amino acids long. V dropped 1 base and J dropped 4; count of bases not matched to a gene: 9. The CDR3 nucleotides are TGTGCCAGCAGTTTATTGGGGGACAGTCCCCCCTATGGCTACACCTTC. It encodes CASSLLGDSPPYGYTF.

This clone has a single count. The chain carries TRBV3-1 (or the pseudogene TRBV3-2) and TRBJ2-3, with 10 bases fitting TRBD2. The V segment lost 4 bases and the J segment 2 bases; nucleotides outside the gene matches: 6. The CDR3 totals 16 residues. Germline CDR1 and CDR2: LGHDT and YNNKEL (reference sequence). CDR3 in amino acids: CASSRSGLAPTDTQYF. As DNA, the CDR3 is TGTGCCAGCAGCCGGTCGGGACTAGCGCCCACAGATACGCAGTATTTT.

The rearrangement uses TRBV5-1 and TRBJ1-3; TRBD1 might be the D (6 bases). Trimming removed 4 bases from V and 2 bases from J, with 7 bases in between. Per germline, CDR1 SGHRS and CDR2 YFSETQ. This CDR3 contains 13 residues. The CDR3 protein is CASSAGAGNTIYF. In nucleotides, the CDR3 is TGCGCCAGCAGCGCAGGGGCTGGAAACACCATATATTTT.

V usage is TRBV6-5 and J usage is TRBJ2-3, with TRBD1 identical over 10 bases. This CDR3 contains 15 residues. The junction had 6 bases not matched to a gene; V was cut back by 4 bases and J by 5 bases. Germline V gene lookup returns CDR1 MNHEY and CDR2 SVGAGI. CDR3 residues: CASSSPGQGKDTQYF. CDR3 coding DNA: TGTGCCAGCAGTTCTCCGGGACAGGGGAAAGATACGCAGTATTTT.

The chain couples TRBV10-2 to TRBJ2-5, with 11 bases fitting TRBD1. The V gene end was trimmed by 6 bases and the J gene end by 2 bases; junction bases not matched to a gene: 5. Germline-derived CDR1 and CDR2 are WSHSY and SAAADI. The CDR3 length is 15 residues. The CDR3 spells CASRDRGQWQETQYF. CDR3 nucleotide sequence: TGCGCCAGCAGGGACAGGGGGCAATGGCAAGAGACCCAGTACTTC.

The V call is TRBV7-6, the J call TRBJ2-1, with D possibly being TRBD2 (5 bases). Trimming stripped 0 bases from V and 7 bases from J, with 13 bases between. The germline gives CDR1 SGHVS, CDR2 FNYEAQ. This CDR3 is 15 amino acids long. The CDR3, as DNA: TGTGCCAGCAGCTTAGCGATAGGCTCGGGGAATGAGCAGTTCTTC. It specifies CASSLAIGSGNEQFF. The entire variable domain, with the rest obtained from reference TRBV7-6 and TRBJ2-1, is as follows: GAGVSQSPRYKVTKRGQDVALRCDPISGHVSLYWYRQALGQGPEFLTYFNYEAQQDKSGLPNDRFSAERPEGSISTLTIQRTEQRDSAMYRCASSLAIGSGNEQFFGPGTRLTVL.

The gene calls are TRBV9 and TRBJ2-3; 15 bases match TRBD2. The V and J ends lost 4 bases and 4 bases, in that order; junction bases with no gene match: 10. This CDR3 is 18 amino acids long. Germline CDR1 reads SGDLS; CDR2 reads YYNGEE. The CDR3 spells CASSSRTSGGANSDTQYF. The CDR3 nucleotides read TGTGCCAGCAGCTCCCGGACTAGCGGGGGGGCCAACTCAGATACGCAGTATTTT. Full variable domain (remainder filled in from reference TRBV9 and TRBJ2-3): DSGVTQTPKHLITATGQRVTLRCSPRSGDLSVYWYQQSLDQGLQFLIQYYNGEERAKGNILERFSAQQFPDLHSELNLSSLELGDSALYFCASSSRTSGGANSDTQYFGPGTRLTVL.

The J gene is TRBJ2-7, the V gene TRBV2, with 9 bases aligning to TRBD2. V was clipped by 6 bases and J by 2 bases; unmatched bases: 8. This CDR3 spans 15 amino acids. The V gene's germline CDR1 is SNHLY and CDR2 FYNNEI. The CDR3 sequence: CASRTSGGSPYEQYF. The CDR3 DNA sequence: TGTGCCAGCAGGACTAGCGGCGGGTCTCCCTACGAGCAGTACTTC.

The V call is TRBV2, the J call TRBJ2-3; 8 bases fit TRBD2. This CDR3 has 14 amino acids. Germline lookup yields CDR1 SNHLY and CDR2 FYNNEI. V shed 6 bases, J shed 6 bases, and the junction held 8 bases outside the gene matches. In DNA, the CDR3 is TGTGCCAGCAGGAGCCGGGGGGGCGCGGATACGCAGTATTTT. It is translated as CASRSRGGADTQYF.

This clone is a singleton in its sample. V is TRBV5-1 and J is TRBJ1-4; D ambiguous. Germline loops: CDR1 SGHRS, CDR2 YFSETQ. This CDR3 comprises 15 residues. V shed 0 bases and J shed 3 bases, with 9 bases lying between them. CDR3 bases: TGCGCCAGCAGCTTGGATCGGTTTCCTAATGAAAAACTGTTTTTT. Translating gives CASSLDRFPNEKLFF.

CDR3 nucleotides: TGTGCCAGCTCACCACAGCGGGGGGCCCCTCTACTGAGCTCCTACGAGCAGTACTTC. Translation: CASSPQRGAPLLSSYEQYF. The V call is TRBV18, the J call TRBJ2-7; the match to TRBD2 covers 9 bases. The CDR3 covers 19 residues. V shed 1 base and J 0 bases; nucleotides not matched to a gene: 13. Germline lookup yields CDR1 KGHSH and CDR2 LQKENI.

The gene calls are TRBV6-6 and TRBJ1-5, with D unresolved. Germline values: CDR1 MNHNY, CDR2 SVGAGI (reference sequence). The germline V and J ends were trimmed by 5 bases and 2 bases, with 10 bases remaining between them. This CDR3 has 14 amino acids. In nucleotides, the CDR3 is TGTGCCAGCAGTCTACACCCCCGCAATCAGCCCCAGCATTTT. This codes for CASSLHPRNQPQHF.

The genes are TRBV19 and TRBJ2-3, with 9 bases aligning to TRBD2. The CDR3 contains 13 residues. V dropped 9 bases and J dropped 4; count of bases not matched to a gene: 5. Germline values: CDR1 LNHDA, CDR2 SQIVND (reference sequence). The CDR3 here is CASFSGGADTQYF. In DNA, the CDR3 is TGTGCCAGCTTTAGCGGGGGCGCAGATACGCAGTATTTT.

This chain uses TRBV27 with TRBJ2-7, with TRBD1 identical over 9 bases. Trimming removed 5 bases from V and 4 bases from J; junction bases left unmatched: 9. Germline V gene sequence: CDR1 MNHEY, CDR2 SMNVEV (reference sequence). The CDR3 has 15 residues. This chain's CDR3 is CASSLTGQGNYEQYF. The CDR3 DNA is TGTGCCAGCAGTCTGACGGGACAGGGAAATTACGAGCAGTACTTC.

The chain employs TRBV9 and TRBJ1-3; 7 nucleotides agree with TRBD1. The V gene end was trimmed by 0 bases and the J gene end by 0 bases; junction bases not matched to a gene: 6. Germline V gene data show CDR1 as SGDLS and CDR2 as YYNGEE. The CDR3 is 17 residues long. This chain's CDR3 is CASSVGTGLSSGNTIYF. CDR3 sequence (DNA): TGTGCCAGCAGCGTAGGGACAGGACTAAGCTCTGGAAACACCATATATTTT.

The V gene is TRBV3-1 (or the pseudogene TRBV3-2), the J gene TRBJ2-7; D is perhaps TRBD1 (5 bases). V shed 3 bases and J shed 7 bases, with 10 bases lying between them. This CDR3 is 12 amino acids long. Per germline, CDR1 LGHDT and CDR2 YNNKEL (reference sequence). The CDR3 region is CASSQGPTEQYF. The DNA of the CDR3 is TGTGCCAGCAGCCAGGGGCCGACGGAGCAGTACTTC.

The chain combines TRBV6-1 with TRBJ2-3; no firm D call. CDR1 is MNHNS and CDR2 is SASEGT in the germline V gene. The CDR3 is made up of 13 amino acids. V was cut by 1 base and J by 4 bases, with 6 bases left in between. The DNA for the CDR3 is TGTGCCAGCAGTGAAGACAGAGCAGATACGCAGTATTTT. Translation gives CASSEDRADTQYF.

The gene calls are TRBV29-1 and TRBJ1-2; TRBD1 might be the D (5 bases). The CDR3 spans 13 residues. Trimming cost V 3 bases and J 2 bases, with 10 bases left between them. Per germline, CDR1 SQVTM and CDR2 ANQGSEA. The CDR3: CSVDRQGNYGYTF. The DNA of the CDR3 is TGCAGCGTTGATCGGCAGGGAAACTATGGCTACACCTTC.

The rearrangement uses TRBV5-1 and TRBJ1-6; D possibly corresponds to TRBD1 (6 bases). V lost 4 bases, J lost 7 bases, and 21 bases lay in between. This CDR3 contains 17 residues. Germline values: CDR1 SGHRS, CDR2 YFSETQ. The CDR3 DNA follows: TGCGCCAGCAGCAAGGAACGGGGACAAACGGGGAATTCACCCCTCCACTTT. It specifies CASSKERGQTGNSPLHF.

The gene calls are TRBV7-2 and TRBJ2-5; 8 nucleotides line up with TRBD1. The CDR3 sequence is 14 residues long. Germline lookup yields CDR1 SGHTA and CDR2 FQGNSA. J gave up 5 bases and V 5 bases, and 7 bases lay outside the gene matches. CDR3 bases: TGTGCCAGCAGCGAAGTACAGGGGGTTGAGACCCAGTACTTC. Its protein product is CASSEVQGVETQYF.

The CDR3 is CAISELAGADTQYF. DNA of the CDR3: TGTGCCATCAGTGAACTAGCGGGGGCCGATACGCAGTATTTT. The chain has TRBV10-3 and TRBJ2-3, with TRBD2 matching 11 bases. V dropped 3 bases and J dropped 6; count of bases not matched to a gene: 2. Germline V gives CDR1 ENHRY, CDR2 SYGVKD. The CDR3 length is 14 residues.

The CDR3 here is CASSYGHLQGANEQFF. CDR3 nucleotides: TGTGCCAGCAGTTACGGACACCTTCAAGGGGCGAATGAGCAGTTCTTC. This chain connects TRBV6-5 to TRBJ2-1; D may be TRBD1 (5 bases). Germline CDR1 is MNHEY and CDR2 is SVGAGI. Between the trimmed V and J ends, which lost 2 bases and 7 bases, there was a span of 18 bases. This CDR3 is 16 amino acids long.

The rearrangement links TRBV7-6 to TRBJ2-3; 10 bases agree with TRBD2. Germline CDR1 and CDR2: SGHVS and FNYEAQ. With V trimmed by 4 bases and J by 4 bases, 11 bases remained unmatched. The CDR3 spans 17 residues. The CDR3 is CASSSGGASGGADTQYF. The CDR3 DNA reads as TGTGCCAGCAGCTCCGGAGGGGCTAGCGGGGGTGCAGATACGCAGTATTTT.

This clone appeared a few times. The genes are TRBV10-3 and TRBJ1-2; D is ambiguous. The CDR3 covers 12 residues. Germline CDR1 is ENHRY and CDR2 is SYGVKD. Trimming removed 6 bases from V and 6 bases from J, with 11 bases in between. CDR3 DNA: TGTGCCATCAGCCCCAGAAAAGATGGCTACACCTTC. It is translated as CAISPRKDGYTF.

V is TRBV4-1 and J is TRBJ1-2, with TRBD1 identical over 7 bases. V lost 0 bases and J lost 1; bases outside the gene matches: 8. CDR3 length: 17 residues. Germline CDR1 is MGHRA and CDR2 is YSYEKL. CDR3: CASSQDLSGDSNYGYTF. CDR3 nucleotides: TGCGCCAGCAGCCAAGACCTGTCGGGGGACAGTAACTATGGCTACACCTTC.

The chain joins TRBV4-2 to TRBJ2-7; 7 bases line up with TRBD1. In germline, CDR1 is LGHNA, CDR2 YNFKEQ. J gave up 6 bases and V 0 bases, and 5 bases lay outside the gene matches. The CDR3 sequence is 14 residues long. The chain's CDR3 is CASSQDFTGVEQYF. CDR3 coding DNA: TGTGCCAGCAGCCAAGACTTCACAGGGGTCGAGCAGTACTTC.